These T cell receptor beta chains were read from a single sample in a study of blood T cell repertoires in COVID-19. Some clones are missing from TCRdb's copy, which holds only in-frame ones; the method was immunoSEQ multiplex PCR. This sample yields 200,000 or so clones, of which around 81% are seen a single time; 6.5% to 9.5% belongs to the top ten. Sequencing was carried out using PBMCs or T cells enriched from blood (not recorded which). The receptors stem from a man aged 35 to 55 who had recovered from COVID-19. Each CDR3 is given with its conserved first and last residue. A D gene is named only where the DNA matches it firmly. Expanded clones get a size class; other rows say once, few or many, or leave the size out.

J gene: TRBJ1-1; D gene: NA; V gene: TRBV29-1; clone size: NA; CDR3 DNA: TGCAGCGTAGGCCCGGGACTAGTCACTGAAGCTTTCTTT; CDR3 protein: CSVGPGLVTEAFF
J gene: TRBJ1-2; D gene: NA; V gene: TRBV6-5; clone size: NA; CDR3 DNA: TGTGCCAGCAGTATCGGCCGTTTTCAGGTTCACGGCTACACCTTC; CDR3 protein: CASSIGRFQVHGYTF
J gene: TRBJ1-1; D gene: NA; V gene: TRBV4-1; clone size: NA; CDR3 DNA: TGCGCCAGCAGCCAAGGAATATTTGAGCCTGAAGCTTTCTTT; CDR3 protein: CASSQGIFEPEAFF
J gene: TRBJ1-5; D gene: NA; V gene: TRBV2; clone size: few; CDR3 DNA: TGTGCCAGCAGTGAAGCGGGACATAGCAATCAGCCCCAGCATTTT; CDR3 protein: CASSEAGHSNQPQHF
J gene: TRBJ2-1; D gene: TRBD2; V gene: TRBV7-2; clone size: NA; CDR3 DNA: TGTGCCAGCAGCGGGGGGGAGAATTCCTACAATGAGCAGTTCTTC; CDR3 protein: CASSGGENSYNEQFF
J gene: TRBJ1-4; D gene: NA; V gene: TRBV19; clone size: NA; CDR3 DNA: TGTGCCAGTAGTTGGGGCGGTGAGGTTGAAAAACTGTTTTTT; CDR3 protein: CASSWGGEVEKLFF
J gene: TRBJ2-1; D gene: NA; V gene: TRBV7-2; clone size: NA; CDR3 DNA: TGTGCCAGCAGCTTAGACGCGAGCTCCTACAATGAGCAGTTCTTC; CDR3 protein: CASSLDASSYNEQFF
J gene: TRBJ1-1; D gene: TRBD1; V gene: TRBV29-1; clone size: NA; CDR3 DNA: TGCAGCGTGGACAGGGTAGCAGCTTTCTTT; CDR3 protein: CSVDRVAAFF
J gene: TRBJ1-5; D gene: NA; V gene: TRBV19; clone size: NA; CDR3 DNA: TGTGCCAGTAGTATAGACAGGGGAAATCAGCCCCAGCATTTT; CDR3 protein: CASSIDRGNQPQHF
J gene: TRBJ1-2; D gene: TRBD1; V gene: TRBV9; clone size: NA; CDR3 DNA: TGTGCCAGCAGCGTAGGGACAGGGAGGGAATATGGCTACACCTTC; CDR3 protein: CASSVGTGREYGYTF
J gene: TRBJ1-2; D gene: TRBD1; V gene: TRBV19; clone size: NA; CDR3 DNA: TGTGCCAGTAGTATTTCTTCTGGACAGGGGAGAATCTATGGCTACACCTTC; CDR3 protein: CASSISSGQGRIYGYTF
J gene: TRBJ1-4; D gene: TRBD1; V gene: TRBV4-1; clone size: NA; CDR3 DNA: TGCGCCAGCAGCCAACCTAGACAGGGTAGAAAACTGTTTTTT; CDR3 protein: CASSQPRQGRKLFF
J gene: TRBJ2-2; D gene: NA; V gene: TRBV4-1; clone size: NA; CDR3 DNA: TGCGCCAGCAGCTTAAAGGGGGGGGACGGCGGGGAGCTGTTTTTT; CDR3 protein: CASSLKGGDGGELFF
J gene: TRBJ1-2; D gene: NA; V gene: TRBV20-1; clone size: NA; CDR3 DNA: TGCAGTGCTGATACAGACAAAGGCTACACCTTC; CDR3 protein: CSADTDKGYTF
J gene: TRBJ1-5; D gene: TRBD1; V gene: TRBV19; clone size: NA; CDR3 DNA: TGTGCCAGTAGATTGGGACAGGTGAATCAGCCCCAGCATTTT; CDR3 protein: CASRLGQVNQPQHF
J gene: TRBJ1-3; D gene: NA; V gene: TRBV18; clone size: NA; CDR3 DNA: TGTGCCAGCTCACCGACAGTCGAGGGAAACACCATATATTTT; CDR3 protein: CASSPTVEGNTIYF
J gene: TRBJ2-3; D gene: NA; V gene: TRBV5-1; clone size: NA; CDR3 DNA: TGCGCCAGCAGCTTGGACCCGCACGGGGAGCAGTATTTT; CDR3 protein: CASSLDPHGEQYF
J gene: TRBJ2-7; D gene: NA; V gene: TRBV27; clone size: NA; CDR3 DNA: TGTGCCAGCAGACCTACAGGGTACTCCTACGAGCAGTACTTC; CDR3 protein: CASRPTGYSYEQYF
J gene: TRBJ1-1; D gene: TRBD1; V gene: TRBV2; clone size: NA; CDR3 DNA: TGTGCCAGCGAGGCGACAGGGTGGTTGGCGTTTGATGGGAACACTGAAGCTTTCTTT; CDR3 protein: CASEATGWLAFDGNTEAFF
J gene: TRBJ1-5; D gene: TRBD1; V gene: TRBV7-8; clone size: few; CDR3 DNA: TGTGCCAGCAGCGTTGCCGGGACAGTTACCAATCAGCCCCAGCATTTT; CDR3 protein: CASSVAGTVTNQPQHF
J gene: TRBJ2-4; D gene: TRBD2; V gene: TRBV11-3; clone size: NA; CDR3 DNA: TGTGCCAGCAGCAAGACTAGCGACGGAAACATTCAGTACTTC; CDR3 protein: CASSKTSDGNIQYF
J gene: TRBJ1-1; D gene: TRBD1; V gene: TRBV29-1; clone size: NA; CDR3 DNA: TGCAGCGTTGTTCCCCCAGGGGGTTACACTGAAGCTTTCTTT; CDR3 protein: CSVVPPGGYTEAFF
J gene: TRBJ2-7; D gene: TRBD1; V gene: TRBV18; clone size: NA; CDR3 DNA: TGTGCCAGCTCACCCAATCCGGGACAGGGGGCGGTATGGGACGAGCAGTACTTC; CDR3 protein: CASSPNPGQGAVWDEQYF
J gene: TRBJ2-5; D gene: NA; V gene: TRBV5-1; clone size: NA; CDR3 DNA: TGCGCCAGCAGCTTGATACTGCCTCTCCAAGAGACCCAGTACTTC; CDR3 protein: CASSLILPLQETQYF
J gene: TRBJ2-7; D gene: NA; V gene: TRBV2; clone size: NA; CDR3 DNA: TGTGCCAGCAGTGAAACTGCGCGGGGCTCCTACGAGCAGTACTTC; CDR3 protein: CASSETARGSYEQYF
J gene: TRBJ1-1; D gene: TRBD1; V gene: TRBV6-5; clone size: NA; CDR3 DNA: TGTGCCAGCCTTTTGAGGGGACAGGGCACTGAAGCTTTCTTT; CDR3 protein: CASLLRGQGTEAFF
J gene: TRBJ2-6; D gene: NA; V gene: TRBV7-3; clone size: NA; CDR3 DNA: TGTGCCAGCAGCCTAACCAGCTCTGGGGCCAACGTCCTGACTTTC; CDR3 protein: CASSLTSSGANVLTF
J gene: TRBJ2-3; D gene: TRBD1; V gene: TRBV7-3; clone size: NA; CDR3 DNA: TGTGCCAGCAGCCGTGGGGACAGGGGGCGCTTTGCAGATACGCAGTATTTT; CDR3 protein: CASSRGDRGRFADTQYF
J gene: TRBJ1-2; D gene: TRBD1; V gene: TRBV29-1; clone size: few; CDR3 DNA: TGCAGCGTCCCCCACGCGGGACAGGGGTATGGCTACACCTTC; CDR3 protein: CSVPHAGQGYGYTF
J gene: TRBJ1-2; D gene: NA; V gene: TRBV4-3; clone size: NA; CDR3 DNA: TGCGCCAGCAGCCAAGGGCGGCAGCCTAACTATGGCTACACCTTC; CDR3 protein: CASSQGRQPNYGYTF
J gene: TRBJ1-1; D gene: NA; V gene: TRBV12-3/TRBV12-4; clone size: few; CDR3 DNA: TGTGCCAGTGTAGGGGGCACTGAAGCTTTCTTT; CDR3 protein: CASVGGTEAFF
J gene: TRBJ1-6; D gene: NA; V gene: TRBV28; clone size: NA; CDR3 DNA: TGTGCCAGCAGTCAGAGGGGGGGGACGGTAAATAATTCACCCCTCCACTTT; CDR3 protein: CASSQRGGTVNNSPLHF
J gene: TRBJ1-1; D gene: TRBD1; V gene: TRBV4-1; clone size: few; CDR3 DNA: TGCGCCAGCAGCCACGTCTCGACAGGGGTGTACACTGAAGCTTTCTTT; CDR3 protein: CASSHVSTGVYTEAFF
J gene: TRBJ2-6; D gene: NA; V gene: TRBV19; clone size: NA; CDR3 DNA: TGTGCCAGTAGCCCGCAGGGTCACTTAATTTTCTCTGGGGCCAACGTCCTGACTTTC; CDR3 protein: CASSPQGHLIFSGANVLTF
J gene: TRBJ1-4; D gene: TRBD1; V gene: TRBV4-3; clone size: few; CDR3 DNA: TGCGCCAGCAGCCAGGGACAGGGGCCGGAAAAACTGTTTTTT; CDR3 protein: CASSQGQGPEKLFF